This TCR beta chain derives from a study of circulating tumor DNA in untreated peripheral T-cell lymphoma. Findings and limits, study-wide: Tumor-specific clonotypes: identified in 60% to 80% of patients, 86% of baseline tissues.

To note about this clone: Its antigen is not identified.

Before treatment, baseline tumor tissue was collected for sequencing. The data were produced by immunoSEQ multiplex PCR, yet TCRdb's version contains in-frame clones alone and is incomplete. Among 6,000 to 7,500 clones, around 76% were seen once, and the ten largest hold 16%. Germline V CDR1 and CDR2: LNHDA, SQIVND (reference sequence). This CDR3 has 15 residues. V was trimmed by 10 bases and J by 4 bases, leaving 19 bases between them. This receptor was taken from a human donor with peripheral T-cell lymphoma. The V and J genes are TRBV19 and TRBJ1-4, with D possibly being TRBD1 (5 bases). The sample taken for sequencing was tumor tissue. Here the CDR3 DNA reads TGTGCCACCAAAACCTCGGGGCAGATTAATGAAAAACTGTTTTTT. It codes for CATKTSGQINEKLFF. Filled out from reference TRBV19 and TRBJ1-4, the complete variable domain reads DGGITQSPKYLFRKEGQNVTLSCEQNLNHDAMYWYRQDPGQGLRLIYYSQIVNDFQKGDIAEGYSVSREKKESFPLTVTSAQKNPTAFYLCATKTSGQINEKLFFGSGTQLSVL.